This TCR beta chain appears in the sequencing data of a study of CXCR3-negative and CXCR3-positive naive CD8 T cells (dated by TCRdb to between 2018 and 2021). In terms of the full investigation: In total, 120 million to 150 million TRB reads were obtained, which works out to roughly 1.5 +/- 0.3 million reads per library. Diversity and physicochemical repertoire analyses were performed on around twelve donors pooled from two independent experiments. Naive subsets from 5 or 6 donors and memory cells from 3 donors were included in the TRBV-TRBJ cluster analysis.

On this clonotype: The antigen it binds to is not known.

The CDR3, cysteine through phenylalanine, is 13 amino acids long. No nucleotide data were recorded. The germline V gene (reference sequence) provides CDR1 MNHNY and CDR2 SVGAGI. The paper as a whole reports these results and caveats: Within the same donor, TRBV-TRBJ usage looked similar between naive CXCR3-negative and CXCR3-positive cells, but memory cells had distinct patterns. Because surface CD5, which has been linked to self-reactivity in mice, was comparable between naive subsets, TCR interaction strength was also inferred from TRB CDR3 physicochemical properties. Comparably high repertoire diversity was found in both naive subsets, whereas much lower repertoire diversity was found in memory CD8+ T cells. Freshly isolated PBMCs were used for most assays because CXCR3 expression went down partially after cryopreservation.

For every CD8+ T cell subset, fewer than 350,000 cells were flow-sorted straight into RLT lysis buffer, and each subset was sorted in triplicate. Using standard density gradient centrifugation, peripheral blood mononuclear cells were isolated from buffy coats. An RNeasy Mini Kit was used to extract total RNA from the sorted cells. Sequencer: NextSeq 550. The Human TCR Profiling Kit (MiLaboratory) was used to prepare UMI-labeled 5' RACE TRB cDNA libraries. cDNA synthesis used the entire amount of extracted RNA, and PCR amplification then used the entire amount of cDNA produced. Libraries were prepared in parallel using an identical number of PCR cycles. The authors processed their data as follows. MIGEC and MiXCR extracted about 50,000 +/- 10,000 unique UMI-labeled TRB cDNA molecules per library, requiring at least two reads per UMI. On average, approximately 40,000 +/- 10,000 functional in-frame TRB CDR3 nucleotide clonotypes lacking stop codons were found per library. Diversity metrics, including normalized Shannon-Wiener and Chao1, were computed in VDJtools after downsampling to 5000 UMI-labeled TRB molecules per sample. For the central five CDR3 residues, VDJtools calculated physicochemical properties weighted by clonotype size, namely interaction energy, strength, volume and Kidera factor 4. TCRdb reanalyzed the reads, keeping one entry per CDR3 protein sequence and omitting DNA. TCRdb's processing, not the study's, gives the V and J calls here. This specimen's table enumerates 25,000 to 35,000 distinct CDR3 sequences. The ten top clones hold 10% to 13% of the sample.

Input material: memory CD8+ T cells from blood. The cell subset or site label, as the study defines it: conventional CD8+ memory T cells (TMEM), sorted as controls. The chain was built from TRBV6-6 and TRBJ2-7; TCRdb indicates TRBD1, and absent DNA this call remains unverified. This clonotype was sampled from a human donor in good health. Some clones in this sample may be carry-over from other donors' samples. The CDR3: CASSYLGADEQYF.